This is a list of T cell receptor beta chains from one sample in a study of CD8 T cells in Susac syndrome. One entry per CDR3 protein, called by TCRdb with MiXCR from the immunoSEQ multiplex PCR reads. Found here are about 120,000 distinct CDR3 sequences, roughly 94% of them singletons; the top ten hold about 0.3%. Sequenced sample: CD8+ T cells from PBMCs. The source is a human donor with Susac syndrome. Each CDR3 is given with its conserved first and last residue. The order of the fields is D gene, J gene, clone size, CDR3 length, V gene, CDR3 DNA, CDR3 protein. D genes are given only for firm matches. Clone size is given for some rows only: seen once, a few or many times, or a class if the clone is expanded.

D gene: NA
J gene: TRBJ1-4
clone size: NA
CDR3 length: 12
V gene: TRBV12-3/TRBV12-4
CDR3 DNA: TGTGCCAGCAGCTTCGGGGACGAAAAACTGTTTTTT
CDR3 protein: CASSFGDEKLFF

D gene: NA
J gene: TRBJ1-2
clone size: NA
CDR3 length: 15
V gene: TRBV20-1
CDR3 DNA: TGCAGTGCTAGAGCTAGGCAGGAGCCTTACTATGGCTACACCTTC
CDR3 protein: CSARARQEPYYGYTF

D gene: TRBD2
J gene: TRBJ2-1
clone size: NA
CDR3 length: 15
V gene: TRBV29-1
CDR3 DNA: TGCAGCGTCTCGACTAGCGGCAATACCTACAATGAGCAGTTCTTC
CDR3 protein: CSVSTSGNTYNEQFF

D gene: TRBD2
J gene: TRBJ2-1
clone size: NA
CDR3 length: 20
V gene: TRBV20-1
CDR3 DNA: TGCAGTGCTCGCAATCTACTAGCGGGGGCACCGAGGAGCTCCTACAATGAGCAGTTCTTC
CDR3 protein: CSARNLLAGAPRSSYNEQFF

D gene: NA
J gene: TRBJ2-1
clone size: NA
CDR3 length: 15
V gene: TRBV29-1
CDR3 DNA: TGCAGCGTTGAAGCAGGGATGGTTTCCTACAATGAGCAGTTCTTC
CDR3 protein: CSVEAGMVSYNEQFF

D gene: NA
J gene: TRBJ1-5
clone size: NA
CDR3 length: 15
V gene: TRBV4-2
CDR3 DNA: TGTGCCAGCAGCCAACGGGGGATGAGCAATCAGCCCCAGCATTTT
CDR3 protein: CASSQRGMSNQPQHF

D gene: NA
J gene: TRBJ1-1
clone size: NA
CDR3 length: 15
V gene: TRBV5-1
CDR3 DNA: TGCGCCAGCACCCTAAAACTGGGGGTACCCACTGAAGCTTTCTTT
CDR3 protein: CASTLKLGVPTEAFF

D gene: TRBD1
J gene: TRBJ1-1
clone size: once
CDR3 length: 11
V gene: TRBV12-3/TRBV12-4
CDR3 DNA: TGTGCCAGCAGTTTTGGGGGACAGGGAGCCTTT
CDR3 protein: CASSFGGQGAF

D gene: TRBD1
J gene: TRBJ2-5
clone size: NA
CDR3 length: 14
V gene: TRBV9
CDR3 DNA: TGTGCCAGCAGCGTAGCAGGGGGCGGAGAGACCCAGTACTTC
CDR3 protein: CASSVAGGGETQYF

D gene: NA
J gene: TRBJ1-2
clone size: NA
CDR3 length: 13
V gene: TRBV12-3/TRBV12-4
CDR3 DNA: TGTGCCAGCAATACTGACCCTGACTATGGCTACACCTTC
CDR3 protein: CASNTDPDYGYTF

D gene: NA
J gene: TRBJ2-1
clone size: once
CDR3 length: 14
V gene: TRBV7-8
CDR3 DNA: TGTGCCAGCAGCTTAGGGCTGGGGCGAGAGCCGCAGTTCTTC
CDR3 protein: CASSLGLGREPQFF

D gene: NA
J gene: TRBJ1-2
clone size: NA
CDR3 length: 16
V gene: TRBV4-1
CDR3 DNA: TGCGCCAGCAGCCAAGCCCCAGGGAGCGCTAGCTATGGCTACACCTTC
CDR3 protein: CASSQAPGSASYGYTF

D gene: TRBD2
J gene: TRBJ2-1
clone size: once
CDR3 length: 17
V gene: TRBV6-5
CDR3 DNA: TGTGCCAGCAGTTACCTAGCGGGGGGGAGCTCCTACAATGAGCAGTTCTTC
CDR3 protein: CASSYLAGGSSYNEQFF

D gene: TRBD1
J gene: TRBJ1-1
clone size: NA
CDR3 length: 13
V gene: TRBV5-1
CDR3 DNA: TGCGCCAGCAGTTTCAGGGGGCCGACTGAAGCTTTCTTT
CDR3 protein: CASSFRGPTEAFF

D gene: TRBD2
J gene: TRBJ2-7
clone size: NA
CDR3 length: 15
V gene: TRBV30
CDR3 DNA: TGTGCCTGGGGCGGTGGACTAGCGGGGGGGGATGAGCAGTACTTC
CDR3 protein: CAWGGGLAGGDEQYF

D gene: TRBD1
J gene: TRBJ2-5
clone size: NA
CDR3 length: 14
V gene: TRBV2
CDR3 DNA: TGTGCCAGCAGTGAGGGCAGGGGGCTTCCAACCCAGTACTTC
CDR3 protein: CASSEGRGLPTQYF

D gene: NA
J gene: TRBJ2-7
clone size: NA
CDR3 length: 16
V gene: TRBV4-1
CDR3 DNA: TGCGCCAGCAGCCAAGTTGAGTGGGGTCCTTCCTACGAGCAGTACTTC
CDR3 protein: CASSQVEWGPSYEQYF

D gene: TRBD2
J gene: TRBJ2-3
clone size: once
CDR3 length: 14
V gene: TRBV6-4
CDR3 DNA: TGTGCCAGCAGTGACTCTAGCGGGGCAGATACGCAGTATTTT
CDR3 protein: CASSDSSGADTQYF

D gene: NA
J gene: TRBJ2-7
clone size: NA
CDR3 length: 13
V gene: TRBV7-9
CDR3 DNA: TGTGCCAGCAGCTTGGACGCCGACTACGAGCAGTACTTC
CDR3 protein: CASSLDADYEQYF

D gene: NA
J gene: TRBJ2-6
clone size: NA
CDR3 length: 15
V gene: TRBV21-1
CDR3 DNA: TGTGCCAGCAGCAAAGGTTGGGCCGGGGCCAACGTCCTGACTTTC
CDR3 protein: CASSKGWAGANVLTF

D gene: NA
J gene: TRBJ2-1
clone size: NA
CDR3 length: 10
V gene: TRBV29-1
CDR3 DNA: TGCAGCGTTGTTGACAATGAGCAGTTCTTC
CDR3 protein: CSVVDNEQFF

D gene: NA
J gene: TRBJ2-1
clone size: NA
CDR3 length: 15
V gene: TRBV4-3
CDR3 DNA: TGCGCCAGCAGCCGAGGAGAAGGGAGTTGGGATGAGCAGTTCTTC
CDR3 protein: CASSRGEGSWDEQFF

D gene: NA
J gene: TRBJ2-1
clone size: few
CDR3 length: 13
V gene: TRBV6-1
CDR3 DNA: TGTGCCAGCAGGGGCCAGGGGGGGGATGAGCAGTTCTTC
CDR3 protein: CASRGQGGDEQFF

D gene: NA
J gene: TRBJ2-7
clone size: NA
CDR3 length: 13
V gene: TRBV27
CDR3 DNA: TGTGCCAGCAGTTCGAACCCTCTCTACGAGCAGTACTTC
CDR3 protein: CASSSNPLYEQYF

D gene: NA
J gene: TRBJ1-1
clone size: NA
CDR3 length: 15
V gene: TRBV13
CDR3 DNA: TGTGCCAGCAGCTCCCTCGGGACGGGGAACACTGAAGCTTTCTTT
CDR3 protein: CASSSLGTGNTEAFF

D gene: TRBD1
J gene: TRBJ1-1
clone size: NA
CDR3 length: 12
V gene: TRBV27
CDR3 DNA: TGTGCCAGCAGTCCGTTACAGGGGCAGGCTTTCTTT
CDR3 protein: CASSPLQGQAFF

D gene: TRBD1
J gene: TRBJ2-5
clone size: NA
CDR3 length: 16
V gene: TRBV3-1
CDR3 DNA: TGTGCCAGCAGCCAAGATGTGGGACAGGGTACGGAGACCCAGTACTTC
CDR3 protein: CASSQDVGQGTETQYF

D gene: TRBD1
J gene: TRBJ1-5
clone size: NA
CDR3 length: 14
V gene: TRBV7-9
CDR3 DNA: TGTGCCAGCAGCTTATCAGGGGGCGGGCAGCCCCAGCATTTT
CDR3 protein: CASSLSGGGQPQHF

D gene: NA
J gene: TRBJ1-2
clone size: NA
CDR3 length: 12
V gene: TRBV20-1
CDR3 DNA: TGCAGTGCTAGTGGCGGATTCTATGGCTACACCTTC
CDR3 protein: CSASGGFYGYTF

D gene: NA
J gene: TRBJ1-2
clone size: NA
CDR3 length: 13
V gene: TRBV4-1
CDR3 DNA: TGCGCCAGCAGCCAAGTTGGGGGCTATGGCTACACCTTC
CDR3 protein: CASSQVGGYGYTF

D gene: TRBD1
J gene: TRBJ1-2
clone size: NA
CDR3 length: 14
V gene: TRBV29-1
CDR3 DNA: TGCAGCGTTGAATTACAGGGGGCCGACTATGGCTACACCTTC
CDR3 protein: CSVELQGADYGYTF

D gene: TRBD2
J gene: TRBJ2-5
clone size: NA
CDR3 length: 12
V gene: TRBV29-1
CDR3 DNA: TGCAGCGTCAATACCGATAGCGGGGGACCGTACTTC
CDR3 protein: CSVNTDSGGPYF

D gene: NA
J gene: TRBJ1-5
clone size: NA
CDR3 length: 14
V gene: TRBV30
CDR3 DNA: TGTGCCTGGAGGGGTCAGGGTTCGGATCAGCCCCAGCATTTT
CDR3 protein: CAWRGQGSDQPQHF

D gene: NA
J gene: TRBJ1-6
clone size: NA
CDR3 length: 13
V gene: TRBV6-5
CDR3 DNA: TGTGCCAGCAGTTACGGGCAGGATAATCACCTCCACTTT
CDR3 protein: CASSYGQDNHLHF

D gene: TRBD2
J gene: TRBJ2-2
clone size: once
CDR3 length: 14
V gene: TRBV12-3/TRBV12-4
CDR3 DNA: TGTGCCAGCAGTTCCCTGGGACTAACCGGGGAGCTGTTTTTT
CDR3 protein: CASSSLGLTGELFF

D gene: NA
J gene: TRBJ2-6
clone size: NA
CDR3 length: 20
V gene: TRBV9
CDR3 DNA: TGTGCCAGCAGCGCCCCGAAAGGTGAGGGCAGGGCCCCTGGGGCCAACGTCCTGACTTTC
CDR3 protein: CASSAPKGEGRAPGANVLTF

D gene: TRBD2
J gene: TRBJ2-1
clone size: NA
CDR3 length: 13
V gene: TRBV29-1
CDR3 DNA: TGCAGCGTCCGGGGGGGCGTGTACAATGAGCAGTTCTTC
CDR3 protein: CSVRGGVYNEQFF

D gene: TRBD1
J gene: TRBJ2-7
clone size: once
CDR3 length: 14
V gene: TRBV13
CDR3 DNA: TGTGCCAGCAGCTTGAGTCAGGGGGTCCACGAGCAGTACTTC
CDR3 protein: CASSLSQGVHEQYF

D gene: TRBD1
J gene: TRBJ2-7
clone size: NA
CDR3 length: 17
V gene: TRBV16
CDR3 DNA: TGTGCCAGCAGCCAATATTTTAGCGGACAGGGGTCGAACGAGCAGTACTTC
CDR3 protein: CASSQYFSGQGSNEQYF

D gene: TRBD1
J gene: TRBJ1-5
clone size: NA
CDR3 length: 15
V gene: TRBV6-5
CDR3 DNA: TGTGCCAGCAGTTCGAGTCAGGGGGGCAATCAGCCCCAGCATTTT
CDR3 protein: CASSSSQGGNQPQHF

D gene: NA
J gene: TRBJ1-6
clone size: NA
CDR3 length: 15
V gene: TRBV30
CDR3 DNA: TGTGCCTGGAGCGCTATCGGGGTGATCTTTTCACCCCTCCACTTT
CDR3 protein: CAWSAIGVIFSPLHF

D gene: TRBD2
J gene: TRBJ2-3
clone size: once
CDR3 length: 16
V gene: TRBV4-1
CDR3 DNA: TGCGCCAGCAGCCAAGATCCGGGCGGGGGGGCCCATACGCAGTATTTT
CDR3 protein: CASSQDPGGGAHTQYF

D gene: NA
J gene: TRBJ2-3
clone size: NA
CDR3 length: 14
V gene: TRBV29-1
CDR3 DNA: TGCAGCGTTGGGTTCCAGCGGGTAACAGATACGCAGTATTTT
CDR3 protein: CSVGFQRVTDTQYF

D gene: NA
J gene: TRBJ2-6
clone size: NA
CDR3 length: 17
V gene: TRBV27
CDR3 DNA: TGTGCCACCTCGTGGGTAGGCGCCCCCTCTGGGGCCAACGTCCTGACTTTC
CDR3 protein: CATSWVGAPSGANVLTF

D gene: NA
J gene: TRBJ2-2
clone size: NA
CDR3 length: 16
V gene: TRBV29-1
CDR3 DNA: TGCAGCGTTGAAGATGGATCAAGGGGGGTATCCGGGGAGCTGTTTTTT
CDR3 protein: CSVEDGSRGVSGELFF

D gene: NA
J gene: TRBJ2-7
clone size: NA
CDR3 length: 14
V gene: TRBV7-9
CDR3 DNA: TGTGCCAGCAGCTTAGGGGGGACATTCTACGAGCAGTACTTC
CDR3 protein: CASSLGGTFYEQYF

D gene: TRBD1
J gene: TRBJ2-5
clone size: NA
CDR3 length: 14
V gene: TRBV5-1
CDR3 DNA: TGCGCCAGCAGCCTCGGACAGGGGACGCAGACCCAGTACTTC
CDR3 protein: CASSLGQGTQTQYF

D gene: TRBD2
J gene: TRBJ2-1
clone size: NA
CDR3 length: 13
V gene: TRBV2
CDR3 DNA: TGTGCCAGCTTAGCGGGGGGGCACCATGAGCAGTTCTTC
CDR3 protein: CASLAGGHHEQFF

D gene: NA
J gene: TRBJ1-1
clone size: NA
CDR3 length: 11
V gene: TRBV12-3/TRBV12-4
CDR3 DNA: TGTGCCAGCAGTTTTGATAGAGAAGCTTTCTTT
CDR3 protein: CASSFDREAFF

D gene: NA
J gene: TRBJ2-7
clone size: NA
CDR3 length: 15
V gene: TRBV9
CDR3 DNA: TGTGCCAGCAGTTCCTCCGTCCTCTACGCCTACGAGCAGTACTTC
CDR3 protein: CASSSSVLYAYEQYF